A selection of T cell receptor beta chains follows, all from one sample in a study of T cells in Graves' hyperthyroidism and ophthalmopathy. MiXCR, applied by TCRdb to the multiplex PCR reads, yields one record per CDR3 protein. The table includes around 350,000 distinct CDR3 sequences, roughly 15% detected once. The material sequenced was blood. These receptors were taken from a woman under 40 with Graves' ophthalmopathy. The CDR3 runs from the conserved cysteine through the conserved F or W. D genes are given only for firm matches. Clone size appears in some rows only: once, few, many, or a class for an expanded clone.

V gene	clone size	CDR3 length	J gene	D gene	CDR3 DNA	CDR3 protein
TRBV10-2	few	14	TRBJ2-6	NA	TGCGCCAGCAGTGCACCCTCTGGGGCCAACGTCCTGACTTTC	CASSAPSGANVLTF
TRBV3-1	many	14	TRBJ1-5	NA	TGTGCCAGCAGCCAAGTAGCGGGGGTCCAGCCCCAGCATTTT	CASSQVAGVQPQHF
TRBV30	many	14	TRBJ1-5	NA	TGTGCCTGGACCGAGGGGTATAGCAATCAGCCCCAGCATTTT	CAWTEGYSNQPQHF
TRBV27	many	18	TRBJ2-1	TRBD1	TGTGCCAGCAGTTATTGGGACAGGGAATACGTTACGTTACATGAGCAGTTCTTC	CASSYWDREYVTLHEQFF
TRBV24-1	many	16	TRBJ2-1	NA	TGTGCCACCAGTGATCCGAGGGGATCCCCCTACAATGAGCAGTTCTTC	CATSDPRGSPYNEQFF
TRBV30	many	15	TRBJ1-4	TRBD1	TGTGCCTGGACACGACAGACAGGGTCAAATGAAAAACTGTTTTTT	CAWTRQTGSNEKLFF
TRBV6-1	many	15	TRBJ2-7	TRBD1	TGTGCCAGCAGTTACCCCCGGGACAGGGGGTACGAGCAGTACTTC	CASSYPRDRGYEQYF
TRBV18	many	19	TRBJ2-2	NA	TGTGCCAGCTCACCACCGATAGGGACAAAGTTCGCGAACACCGGGGAGCTGTTTTTT	CASSPPIGTKFANTGELFF
TRBV7-2	many	15	TRBJ2-7	NA	TGTGCCAGCACCCCGTCTGGGGGGTTAGTCTACGAGCAGTACTTC	CASTPSGGLVYEQYF
TRBV2	many	16	TRBJ1-1	TRBD1	TGTGCCAGCAGTGCCGGACAGGGGGCGATCGACACTGAAGCTTTCTTT	CASSAGQGAIDTEAFF
TRBV13	many	11	TRBJ2-7	NA	TGTGCCAGCAGCTTAAAATACGAGCAGTACTTC	CASSLKYEQYF
TRBV7-2	many	17	TRBJ2-5	TRBD2	TGTGCCAGCAGCTCCCTTAGCGTGGCGGGGGGAAGAGAGACCCAGTACTTC	CASSSLSVAGGRETQYF
TRBV10-3	few	13	TRBJ2-5	NA	TGTGCCATCAGTGAGCCGAACCACGAGACCCAGTACTTC	CAISEPNHETQYF
TRBV7-2	few	14	TRBJ2-5	NA	TGTGCCAGCAGCCCTCGGACAGACCAAGAGACCCAGTACTTC	CASSPRTDQETQYF
TRBV11-2	many	15	TRBJ2-1	NA	TGTGCCAGCAGTGTGGGACTTAACTCCTACAATGAGCAGTTCTTC	CASSVGLNSYNEQFF
TRBV18	many	16	TRBJ2-3	TRBD2	TGTGCCAGCTCACCACGGATGCGGGGGGGCGCGGATACGCAGTATTTT	CASSPRMRGGADTQYF
TRBV5-5	many	15	TRBJ1-5	TRBD1	TGTGCCAGCAGCATCACAGGGGCTCGCAATCAGCCCCAGCATTTT	CASSITGARNQPQHF
TRBV27	many	14	TRBJ2-7	TRBD1	TGTGCCAGCTCAATGGGACAGGGACCCTACGAGCAGTACTTC	CASSMGQGPYEQYF
TRBV7-6	many	13	TRBJ2-7	NA	TGTGCCAGCAGCTTAGCGGACGGTTACGAGCAGTACTTC	CASSLADGYEQYF
TRBV30	many	14	TRBJ2-7	TRBD1	TGTGCCTGGAGTCCCGGGACAGTAACCTACGAGCAGTACTTC	CAWSPGTVTYEQYF
TRBV5-6	few	15	TRBJ1-5	TRBD1	TGTGCCAGCAGCTTGGCGACAGGGGACAATCAGCCCCAGCATTTT	CASSLATGDNQPQHF
TRBV29-1	NA	14	TRBJ2-7	TRBD1	TGCAGCGTTGAACCGGGACAGGGGCCGGGGGAGCAGTACTTC	CSVEPGQGPGEQYF